Each of the 3 T cell receptor beta chains below was sequenced from the same sample in a study of T cell responses to AZD1222 COVID-19 vaccine. Sequencing used immunoSEQ multiplex PCR; TCRdb keeps in-frame clones, though not all of them. The data hold under 150,000 clones, with about 92% observed a single time. The material sequenced was peripheral blood, taken on day 0 of AZD1222 vaccination. All receptors derive from an adult in good health.

V usage is TRBV10-1 and J usage is TRBJ2-1, with no clear D. This CDR3 has 13 residues. Germline-derived CDR1 and CDR2 are WNHNN and SYGVQD (reference sequence). V lost 5 bases and J lost 9, with 14 bases in between. The CDR3 sequence is CASSTRKSREQFF. CDR3 sequence (DNA): TGCGCCAGCAGTACCCGCAAGTCCCGTGAGCAGTTCTTC.

This sequence joins TRBV10-2 and TRBJ1-5, with 12 bases identical to TRBD1. The CDR3 covers 16 residues. Germline values: CDR1 WSHSY, CDR2 SAAADI. V was pared by 6 bases and J by 6 bases, with 9 bases of the junction left unmatched. The CDR3 coding sequence is TGCGCCAGCAGAGATTTGGGGACAGGGGGCCTTCAGCCCCAGCATTTT. Protein: CASRDLGTGGLQPQHF.

The CDR3 DNA reads TGTGCCATCAGTGAGGGGAGGGACAATGAGCAGTTCTTC. Translating it yields CAISEGRDNEQFF. The chain employs TRBV10-3 and TRBJ2-1; 7 positions match TRBD2. The CDR3 is 13 amino acids. The junction had 0 bases not matched to a gene; V was cut back by 2 bases and J by 5 bases. CDR1 ENHRY and CDR2 SYGVKD come from the germline V gene.